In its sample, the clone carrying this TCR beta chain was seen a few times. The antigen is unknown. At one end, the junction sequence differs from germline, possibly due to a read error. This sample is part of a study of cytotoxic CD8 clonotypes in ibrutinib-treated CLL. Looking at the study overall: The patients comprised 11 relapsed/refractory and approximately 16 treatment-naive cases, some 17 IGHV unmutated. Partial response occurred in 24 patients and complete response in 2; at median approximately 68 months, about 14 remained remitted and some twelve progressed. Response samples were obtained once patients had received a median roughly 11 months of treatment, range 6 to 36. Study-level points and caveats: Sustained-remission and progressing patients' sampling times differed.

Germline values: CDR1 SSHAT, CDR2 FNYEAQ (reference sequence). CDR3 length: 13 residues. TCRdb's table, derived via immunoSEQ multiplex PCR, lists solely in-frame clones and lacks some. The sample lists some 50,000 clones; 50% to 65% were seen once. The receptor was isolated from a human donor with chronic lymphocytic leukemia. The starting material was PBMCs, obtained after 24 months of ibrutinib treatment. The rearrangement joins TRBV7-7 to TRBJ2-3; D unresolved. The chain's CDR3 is CASSLGTLDTQYF. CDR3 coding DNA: TGTGCTAGCAGCTTAGGAACACTAGATACGCAGTATTTT.